Sequencing of this TCR beta chain was carried out in a study of blood T cell repertoires in COVID-19. At the level of the study: The study drew acute and convalescent COVID-19 samples from the United States, Italy and Spain. T cells, B-cell-depleted T cells, or PBMCs supplied cDNA or gDNA.

In the source study's methods: Amplified reference gene primers provided the basis for estimating nucleated cell counts. The repertoire was sequenced with immunoSEQ multiplex PCR; TCRdb's copy has only in-frame clones and lacks some. Clone size and the V and J calls come from that table; the DNA yielded D and trimming. Of 160,000 or so clones listed, 70% to 90% are singletons. The V segment lost 11 bases and the J segment 2 bases; nucleotides outside the gene matches: 8. Germline CDR1 is MNHEY and CDR2 is SVGAGI. CDR3 length equals 14 residues. Cohort allocation depended upon clinical history that participants reported.

The sequence was collected from a woman between 50 and 59 years old who had recovered from COVID-19. The V gene is TRBV6-5, the J gene TRBJ2-1; TRBD2 aligns across 8 bases. Sequencing was done on a sample of PBMCs or T cells enriched from blood (not recorded which). This chain's CDR3 is CASQPGGTYNEQFF. Here the CDR3 DNA reads TGTGCCTCTCAACCGGGGGGGACCTACAATGAGCAGTTCTTC.